A selection of T cell receptor beta chains follows, all from one sample in a study of T cells in Graves' hyperthyroidism and ophthalmopathy. TCRdb re-called the multiplex PCR reads through MiXCR, storing one row per CDR3 protein. The profile shows more than 300,000 distinct CDR3 sequences, about 18% of them singletons. Sequencing was performed on blood. All receptors derive from a woman aged 25-40 years with Graves' hyperthyroidism that later progressed to Graves' ophthalmopathy. The CDR3 runs from the conserved cysteine through the conserved F or W. The D gene is left open where the match is weak. A row's size may be missing; if present it is once, few, many or a size class.

V	J	D	size	DNA	CDR3
TRBV7-9	TRBJ1-2	NA	once	TGTGCCAGAAGCTCCGGGGACGGTAGCTATGGCTACACCTTC	CARSSGDGSYGYTF
TRBV7-9	TRBJ2-7	NA	many	TGTGCCAGCACAGGAGGGTACGAGCAGTACTTC	CASTGGYEQYF
TRBV24-1	TRBJ2-1	NA	many	TGTGCCACCAGTGCCGGAAAGCGTAACCCCTACAATGAGCAGTTCTTC	CATSAGKRNPYNEQFF
TRBV27	TRBJ2-7	TRBD1	many	TGTGCCAGCAGTTCGTACCGGGACAGGGTCTACGAGCAGTACTTC	CASSSYRDRVYEQYF
TRBV27	TRBJ2-7	TRBD2	many	TGTGCCAGCAGTTTCGGAGCGGGAGGTTACTACGAGCAGTACTTC	CASSFGAGGYYEQYF
TRBV5-6	TRBJ2-7	TRBD2	many	TGTGCCAGCAGCTTGGGCCACCAAGCGGGAGTGTTCGAGCAGTACTTC	CASSLGHQAGVFEQYF
TRBV28	TRBJ1-2	NA	many	TGTGCCAGCAGCACCGGGACCGACCCTAACTATGGCTACACCTTC	CASSTGTDPNYGYTF
TRBV5-1	TRBJ2-1	TRBD2	many	TGCGCCAGCAGCTTGCTAGCGGGATCCAGTTACAATGAGCAGTTCTTC	CASSLLAGSSYNEQFF
TRBV6-1	TRBJ2-6	TRBD1	few	TGTGCCAGCAGTGAAGCGCTATCCGGACAGGGCCCCTCTGGGGCCAACGTCCTGACTTTC	CASSEALSGQGPSGANVLTF
TRBV30	TRBJ2-5	TRBD2	few	TGTGCCTGGAGTGTTGGAGGACTAGCCGAGACCCAGTACTTC	CAWSVGGLAETQYF
TRBV20-1	TRBJ2-2	TRBD1	few	TGCAGTGCTAGAGATCCGGGACAGAGGCCCGGGGAGCTGTTTTTT	CSARDPGQRPGELFF
TRBV29-1	TRBJ2-5	NA	many	TGCAGCGTTGAAACTCCGGGAGATGAAGGAGAGACCCAGTACTTC	CSVETPGDEGETQYF
TRBV2	TRBJ2-5	NA	many	TGTGCCAGCAGTACCGCGGATAGCGGTGAGACCCAGTACTTC	CASSTADSGETQYF
TRBV10-1	TRBJ2-5	NA	many	TGCGCCAGCAGTGAGCAGGGGGGGGAGACCCAGTACTTC	CASSEQGGETQYF
TRBV11-2	TRBJ2-7	NA	many	TGTGCCAGCAGCGGTCCTACTCCGGGCGGGGCCTACGAGCAGTACTTC	CASSGPTPGGAYEQYF
TRBV3-1	TRBJ2-7	NA	many	TGTGCCAGCAGCCCCGAGCTTCGGTACTACGAGCAGTACTTC	CASSPELRYYEQYF
TRBV2	TRBJ2-1	TRBD2	many	TGTGCCAGCAGTGATTACTATACTAGCGATACCTACAATGAGCAGTTCTTC	CASSDYYTSDTYNEQFF
TRBV20-1	TRBJ2-7	TRBD2	many	TGCAGTGCCGGAACAAGCGGGGCCGAGCAGTACTTC	CSAGTSGAEQYF
TRBV12-3/TRBV12-4	TRBJ2-7	TRBD1	many	TGTGCCAGCAGTAAAGGGACAGGGAGCTCCTACGAGCAGTACTTC	CASSKGTGSSYEQYF
TRBV20-1	TRBJ2-1	NA	few	TGCAGTGCTAGAGATAGGGCAGGGCACACCTACAATGAGCAGTTCTTC	CSARDRAGHTYNEQFF
TRBV6-2/TRBV6-3	TRBJ2-7	TRBD1	NA	TGTGCCAGCAGCTTAGAACAGGGGATCAACGAGCAGTACTTC	CASSLEQGINEQYF
TRBV6-2/TRBV6-3	TRBJ1-2	TRBD1	many	TGTGCCAGCAGTTACCCGACAGGGATGTTGGACGGCGGCTACACCTTC	CASSYPTGMLDGGYTF
TRBV20-1	TRBJ2-1	TRBD2	NA	TGCAGTGCTAGGGCCAACGGGAGGGCCTCCCTGCGAACTTACAATGAGCAGTTCTTC	CSARANGRASLRTYNEQFF